The text below deals with one T cell receptor (beta chain). What it binds is not known. This record belongs to a study of CD4 T cells in relation to SARS-CoV-2 and coronaviruses. Across the study: After less than eleven days of antigen culture, PBMC TCR beta CDR3s were sequenced.

CEF-cultured naive and memory CD4+ T cell DNA got survey-level sequencing. Clones were sequenced by immunoSEQ multiplex PCR, and TCRdb holds only the in-frame ones, with some missing. This sample has some 38,000 clones, with over 75% found just once. Germline V gene lookup returns CDR1 LGHDT and CDR2 YNNKEL (reference sequence). The CDR3 consists of 16 residues. The J segment lost 6 bases and the V segment lost 2 bases, leaving 12 bases of the junction unmatched. Naive and memory CD4+ T cells were separated from cryopreserved PBMCs. Naive or memory CD4+ cells were cultured 1:1 with T cell-depleted PBMCs plus CEF.

The chain recombines TRBV3-1 (or the pseudogene TRBV3-2) with TRBJ2-7; TRBD2 matches at 8 bases. The clonotype comes from an adult with COVID-19. What was sequenced was memory CD4+ T cells from PBMCs, cultured in vitro. CDR3 sequence reads: CASSQYGSGGKGEQYF. DNA for the CDR3: TGTGCCAGCAGCCAATATGGGTCGGGAGGGAAAGGCGAGCAGTACTTC.